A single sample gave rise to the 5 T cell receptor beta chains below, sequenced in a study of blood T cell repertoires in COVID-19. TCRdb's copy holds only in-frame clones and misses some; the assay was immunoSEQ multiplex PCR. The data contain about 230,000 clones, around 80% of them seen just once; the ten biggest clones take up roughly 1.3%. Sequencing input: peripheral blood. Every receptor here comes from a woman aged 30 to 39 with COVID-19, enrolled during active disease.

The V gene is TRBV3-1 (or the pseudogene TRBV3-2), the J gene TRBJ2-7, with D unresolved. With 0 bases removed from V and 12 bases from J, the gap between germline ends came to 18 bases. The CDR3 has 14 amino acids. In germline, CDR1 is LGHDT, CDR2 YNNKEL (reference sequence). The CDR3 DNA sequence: TGTGCCAGCAGCCAAGAGAATCAAGGAGTCTGGCGGTACTTC. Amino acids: CASSQENQGVWRYF.

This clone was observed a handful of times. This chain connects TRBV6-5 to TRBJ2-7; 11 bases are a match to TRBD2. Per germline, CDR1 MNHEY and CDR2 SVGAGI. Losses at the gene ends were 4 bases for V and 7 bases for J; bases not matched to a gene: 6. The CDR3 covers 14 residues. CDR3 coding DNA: TGTGCCAGCAGTTCCCTTACTAGCGGGAGTGAGCAGTACTTC. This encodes CASSSLTSGSEQYF.

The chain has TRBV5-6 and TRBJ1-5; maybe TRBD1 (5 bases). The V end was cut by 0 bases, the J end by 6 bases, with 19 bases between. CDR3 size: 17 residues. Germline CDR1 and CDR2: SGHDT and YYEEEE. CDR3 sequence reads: CASSLAGTGGVGQPQHF. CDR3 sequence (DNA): TGTGCCAGCAGCTTGGCCGGTACCGGGGGGGTAGGTCAGCCCCAGCATTTT.

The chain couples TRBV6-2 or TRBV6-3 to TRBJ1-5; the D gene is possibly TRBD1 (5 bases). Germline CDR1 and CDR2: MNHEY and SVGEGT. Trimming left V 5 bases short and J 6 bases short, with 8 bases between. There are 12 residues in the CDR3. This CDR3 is CASSQGSQPQHF. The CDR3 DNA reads TGTGCCAGCAGTCAGGGAAGTCAGCCCCAGCATTTT.

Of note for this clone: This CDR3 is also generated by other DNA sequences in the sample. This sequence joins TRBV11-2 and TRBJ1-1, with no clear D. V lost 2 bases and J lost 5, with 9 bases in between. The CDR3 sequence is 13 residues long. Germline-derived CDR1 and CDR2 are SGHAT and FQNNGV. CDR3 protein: CASSLTGATEAFF. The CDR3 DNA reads TGTGCCAGCAGCTTAACGGGAGCGACTGAAGCTTTCTTT.